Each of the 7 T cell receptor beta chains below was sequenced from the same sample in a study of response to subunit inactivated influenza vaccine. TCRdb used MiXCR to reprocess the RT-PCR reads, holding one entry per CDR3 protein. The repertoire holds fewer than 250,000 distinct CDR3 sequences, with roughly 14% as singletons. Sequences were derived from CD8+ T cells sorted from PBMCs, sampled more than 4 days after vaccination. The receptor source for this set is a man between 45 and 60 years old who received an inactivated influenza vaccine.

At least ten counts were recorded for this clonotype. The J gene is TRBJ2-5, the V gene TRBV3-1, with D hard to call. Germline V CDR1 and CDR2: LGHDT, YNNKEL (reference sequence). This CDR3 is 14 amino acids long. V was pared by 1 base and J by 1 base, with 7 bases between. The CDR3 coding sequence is TGTGCCAGCAGCCAAGGGTCCAGCCAAGAGACCCAGTACTTC. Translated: CASSQGSSQETQYF.

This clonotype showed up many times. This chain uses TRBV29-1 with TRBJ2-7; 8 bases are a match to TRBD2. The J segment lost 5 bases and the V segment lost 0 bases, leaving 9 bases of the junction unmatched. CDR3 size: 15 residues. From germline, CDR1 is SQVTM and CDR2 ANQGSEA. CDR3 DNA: TGCAGCGTTGAAGACCAGGGTATAGCGGGAAACGAGCAGTACTTC. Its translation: CSVEDQGIAGNEQYF.

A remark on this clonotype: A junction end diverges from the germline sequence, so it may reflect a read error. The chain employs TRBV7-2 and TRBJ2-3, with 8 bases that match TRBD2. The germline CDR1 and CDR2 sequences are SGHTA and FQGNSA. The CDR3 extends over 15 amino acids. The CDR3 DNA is TGTGCCAGCAGCTTAGGAAGCGGGAGCAAAGATACGCAGTATTTT. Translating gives CASSLGSGSKDTQYF.

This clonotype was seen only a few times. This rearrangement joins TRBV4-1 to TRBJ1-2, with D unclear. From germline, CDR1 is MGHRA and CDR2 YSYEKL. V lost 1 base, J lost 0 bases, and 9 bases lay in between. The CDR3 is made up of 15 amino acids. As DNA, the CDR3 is TGCGCCAGCAGCCAAGTAACGCCGACTAACTATGGCTACACCTTC. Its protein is CASSQVTPTNYGYTF.

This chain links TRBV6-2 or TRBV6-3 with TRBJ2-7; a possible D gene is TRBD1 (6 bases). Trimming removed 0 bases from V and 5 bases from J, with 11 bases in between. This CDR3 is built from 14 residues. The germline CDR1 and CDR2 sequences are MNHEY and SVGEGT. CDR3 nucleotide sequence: TGTGCCAGCAGTTACTCAACAGGGTTAGACGAGCAGTACTTC. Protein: CASSYSTGLDEQYF.

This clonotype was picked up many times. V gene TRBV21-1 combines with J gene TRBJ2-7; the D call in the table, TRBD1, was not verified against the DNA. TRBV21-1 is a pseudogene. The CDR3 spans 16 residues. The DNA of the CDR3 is TGTGCCAGCAGCAAAAAGGGGGCCCTTGTATCCTACGAGCAGTACTTC. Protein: CASSKKGALVSYEQYF.

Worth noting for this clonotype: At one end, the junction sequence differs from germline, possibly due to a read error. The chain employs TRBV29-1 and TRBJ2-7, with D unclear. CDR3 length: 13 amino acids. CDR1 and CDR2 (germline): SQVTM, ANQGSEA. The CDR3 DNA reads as TGCGGCGTTGTGACGGATGGCTCCTACGAGCTGTACTTC. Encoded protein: CGVVTDGSYELYF.